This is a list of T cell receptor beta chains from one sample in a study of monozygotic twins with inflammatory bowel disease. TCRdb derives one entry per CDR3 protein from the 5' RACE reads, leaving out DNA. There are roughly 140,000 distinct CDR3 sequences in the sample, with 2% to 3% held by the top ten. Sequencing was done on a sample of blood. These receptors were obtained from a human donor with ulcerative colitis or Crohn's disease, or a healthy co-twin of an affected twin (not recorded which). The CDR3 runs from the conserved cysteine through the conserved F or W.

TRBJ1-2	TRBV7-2	CASSLESGRVNYGYTF
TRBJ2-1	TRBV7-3	CASSLIGGAAGNEQFF
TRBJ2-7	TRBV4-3	CASSQDYGKDEQYF
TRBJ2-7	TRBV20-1	CSALGQSYEQYF
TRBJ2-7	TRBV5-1	CASSSLPTGYEQYF
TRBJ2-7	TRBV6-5	CASSYRAENYEQYF
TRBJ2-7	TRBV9	CASSVEYSPSYEQYF
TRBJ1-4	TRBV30	CAWQGATNEKLFF
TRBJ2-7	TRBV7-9	CASSWGSSGGYEQYF
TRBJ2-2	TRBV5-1	CASAAANTGELFF
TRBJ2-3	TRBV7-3	CASSLNPTGRNTQYF
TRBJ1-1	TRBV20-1	CSARVGGSHTEAFF
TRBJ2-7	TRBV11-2	CASSTPAGLAGGPYEQYF
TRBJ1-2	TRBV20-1	CSAIEDSYYGYTF